The clone carrying this TCR beta chain was seen more than once but under ten times. Its specificity is unknown. TCRdb re-derived calls from the 5' RACE reads in MiXCR, one entry per CDR3 protein. The sample has roughly 500,000 distinct CDR3 sequences; around 21% are singletons. The data originate from a study of T-cell memory formation after mild COVID-19. Across the whole study: Largely donor-specific TCR clusters were found. Study observations and caveats: Specificity for SARS-CoV-2 was not confirmed among the second-wave clones peaking on day 37. Shrinking CD4+ clones resided mostly in CM and EM, and CD8+ ones in EMRA.

V was cut by 3 bases and J by 4 bases, with 16 bases left in between. The CDR3 loop spans 15 amino acids. CDR1 LGHDT and CDR2 YNNKEL come from the germline V gene (reference sequence). This sequence joins TRBV3-1 and TRBJ2-7; possibly TRBD1 or TRBD2 for D (5 bases each). The sequenced sample consisted of PBMCs or a T cell subset sorted from them (not recorded which). This receptor was taken from an adult woman who had mild COVID-19 (a few samples of this study predate the infection). Cell type and time point are not known. This chain's CDR3 is CASSQGDSHGYEQYF. The CDR3 DNA reads as TGTGCCAGCAGCCAGGGGGATTCGCACGGATACGAGCAGTACTTC.